This passage covers 8 T cell receptor beta chains from one sample sequenced in a study of CD8+ T cells in alopecia areata. Cell sorting was performed on pooled cutaneous lymph node cells with CD4, CD8alpha, NKG2D, NKG2ACE and other markers. Investigators isolated RNA and reverse transcribed it into cDNA to act as the sequencing template. The assay was immunoSEQ multiplex PCR, and TCRdb's table has in-frame clones only and misses some. The record shows more than 250,000 clones for this sample, with no singletons present. Sequenced: CD4+ T cells sorted from a lymph node. All receptors derive from a C3H/HeJ mouse with alopecia areata. The MHC haplotype of the strain is H2-k.

Worth noting for this clone: Germline and genes: mouse. The read ends 4 residues shy of where the CDR3 ends; the end is completed using the germline J gene. The chain is built from TRBV5 and TRBJ1-1; 10 nucleotides line up with TRBD1. The CDR3 length is 16 residues. The V and J ends lost 1 base and 4 bases, in that order; junction bases with no gene match: 6. CDR1 LGHNA and CDR2 YNLKQL come from the germline V gene (reference sequence). Incomplete CDR3 DNA: TGTGCCAGCAGCCAAGGGGACAGGGGAAGGGGCACA. Translated, it gives CASSQGDRGRGT. The entire CDR3 protein is CASSQGDRGRGTEVFF.

The sample holds a few counts of this clone. Gene and germline names: mouse. CDR3: CASSSDREDSDYTF. The sequenced part of the CDR3 DNA is TGTGCCAGCAGTTCCGACAGGGAGGACTCC. The gene calls are TRBV19 and TRBJ1-2, with 7 bases lining up with TRBD1. The read ends 4 residues before the CDR3 terminus; that terminus is restored from the germline J gene. Germline assignment: CDR1 FNHDT and CDR2 SITEND (reference sequence). The V gene end was trimmed by 4 bases and the J gene end by 3 bases; junction bases not matched to a gene: 6. This CDR3 is built from 14 residues.

Details on this clone: Germline and genes: mouse. From the germline J gene comes the end of the CDR3, since the read stops 4 residues before it. J is TRBJ2-1 and V is TRBV31; a weak D match, TRBD1 (5 bases). The CDR3 has 16 residues. Germline CDR1 is GKSSPN and CDR2 is SITVG. The V and J ends lost 0 bases and 3 bases respectively, with 15 bases between them. The CDR3 region is CAWSLYSGSLYAEQFF. CDR3 DNA (partial): TGTGCCTGGAGTCTATACTCAGGGTCCCTCTATGCT.

About this clone: Genes and germline are mouse. The CDR3 spells CASGLTNAETLYF. Incomplete CDR3 DNA: TGTGCCAGCGGGTTGACTAATGCAGAA. V and J are TRBV13-2 and TRBJ2-3; D call uncertain. The read stops 4 residues short of the end of the CDR3; the missing end is completed from the germline J gene. Germline values: CDR1 NNHNN, CDR2 SYGAGS (reference sequence). Trimming removed 5 bases at V and 2 bases at J, with 9 bases between. CDR3 size: 13 residues.

This clone was seen a handful of times. Germline and genes: mouse. The CDR3 end lies 4 residues beyond the end of the read and is filled in from the germline J gene. This chain joins TRBV13-2 and TRBJ2-1; tentative D call: TRBD2 (7 bases). This CDR3 region has 14 residues. The germline gives CDR1 NNHNN, CDR2 SYGAGS (reference sequence). The CDR3: CASGESWGRAEQFF. Incomplete CDR3 DNA: TGTGCCAGCGGTGAATCCTGGGGGCGAGCT.

Of note for this clone: Each gene name is a mouse one. The CDR3 goes on 4 residues after the read ends, and that part is filled in from the germline J gene. Other DNA variants within this sample encode the same CDR3. The genes are TRBV1 and TRBJ2-3; 7 nucleotides match TRBD1. CDR3 length: 15 amino acids. Germline V gives CDR1 NSQYPW, CDR2 LRSPGD (reference sequence). The V segment lost 3 bases and the J segment 0 bases; nucleotides outside the gene matches: 3. The CDR3 sequence is CTCSADRSSAETLYF. The sequenced part of the CDR3 DNA is TGCACCTGCAGTGCGGACAGGTCGAGTGCAGAA.

This clone was seen repeatedly, ten times or more. All gene names here are mouse names. The CDR3 is cut off 3 residues early in the read; its end comes from the germline J gene. This chain connects TRBV13-1 to TRBJ1-6, with D uncertain. TRBJ1-6 is designated an ORF whose function remains uncertain. Germline-derived CDR1 and CDR2 are NSHNY and SYGAGN. The CDR3 loop spans 12 amino acids. V gave up 6 bases and J gave up 1 base, with 2 bases separating them. CDR3 amino acids: CASKSYNSPLYF. The DNA read from the CDR3 is TGTGCCAGCAAGTCCTATAATTCGCCC.

This clone was seen more than once but under ten times. The genes are named according to mouse. The sequence runs out 4 residues before the end of the CDR3; the remainder is reconstructed from the germline J gene. This sample also contains other DNA sequences that code for the same CDR3. The chain employs TRBV13-1 and TRBJ2-5, with TRBD2 matching 8 bases. Germline CDR1 NSHNY, CDR2 SYGAGN. With V trimmed by 3 bases and J by 2 bases, 2 bases remained unmatched. The length of the CDR3 is 14 residues. CDR3 loop: CASSVDWGQDTQYF. The covered CDR3 bases are TGTGCCAGCAGTGTTGACTGGGGCCAAGAC.